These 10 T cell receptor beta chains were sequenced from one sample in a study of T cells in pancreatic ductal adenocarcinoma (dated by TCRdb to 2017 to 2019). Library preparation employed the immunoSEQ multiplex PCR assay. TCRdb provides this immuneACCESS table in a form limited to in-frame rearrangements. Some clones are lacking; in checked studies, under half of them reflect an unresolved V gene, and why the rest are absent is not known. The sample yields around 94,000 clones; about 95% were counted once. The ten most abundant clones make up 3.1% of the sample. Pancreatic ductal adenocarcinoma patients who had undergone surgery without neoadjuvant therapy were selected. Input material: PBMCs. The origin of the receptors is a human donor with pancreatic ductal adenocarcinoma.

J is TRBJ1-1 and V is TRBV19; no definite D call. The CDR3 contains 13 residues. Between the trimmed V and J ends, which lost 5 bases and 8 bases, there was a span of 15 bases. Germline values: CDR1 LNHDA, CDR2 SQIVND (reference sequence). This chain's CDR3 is CASSGETRREAFF. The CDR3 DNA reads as TGTGCCAGTAGTGGAGAGACCAGAAGAGAAGCTTTCTTT. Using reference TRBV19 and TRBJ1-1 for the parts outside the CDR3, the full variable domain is DGGITQSPKYLFRKEGQNVTLSCEQNLNHDAMYWYRQDPGQGLRLIYYSQIVNDFQKGDIAEGYSVSREKKESFPLTVTSAQKNPTAFYLCASSGETRREAFFGQGTRLTVV.

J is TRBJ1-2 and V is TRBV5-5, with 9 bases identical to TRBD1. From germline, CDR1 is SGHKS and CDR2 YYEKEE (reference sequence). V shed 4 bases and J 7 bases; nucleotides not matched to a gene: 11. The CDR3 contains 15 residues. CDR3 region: CASSLVQGALGGYTF. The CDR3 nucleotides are TGTGCCAGCAGCCTGGTACAGGGGGCGCTTGGTGGCTACACCTTC.

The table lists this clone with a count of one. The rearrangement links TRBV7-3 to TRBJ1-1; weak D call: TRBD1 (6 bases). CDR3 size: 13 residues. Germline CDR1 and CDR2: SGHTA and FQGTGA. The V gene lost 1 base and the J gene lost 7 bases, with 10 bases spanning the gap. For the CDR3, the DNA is TGTGCCAGCAGCTTAAACAGGGCTGGTGAAGCTTTCTTT. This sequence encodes CASSLNRAGEAFF.

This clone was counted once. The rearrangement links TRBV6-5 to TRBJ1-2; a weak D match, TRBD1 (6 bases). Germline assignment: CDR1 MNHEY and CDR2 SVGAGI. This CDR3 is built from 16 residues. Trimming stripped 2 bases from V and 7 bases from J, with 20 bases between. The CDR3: CASSYIKGQRYFGYTF. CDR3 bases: TGTGCCAGCAGTTACATTAAGGGACAAAGATACTTTGGCTACACCTTC.

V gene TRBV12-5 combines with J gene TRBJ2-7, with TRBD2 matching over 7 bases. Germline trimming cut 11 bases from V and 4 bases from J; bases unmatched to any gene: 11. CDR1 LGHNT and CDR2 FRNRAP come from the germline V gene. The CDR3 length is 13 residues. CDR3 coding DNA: TGTGCTTCTAACACCGGGACTAAATACGAGCAGTACTTC. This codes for CASNTGTKYEQYF.

The CDR3 region has the DNA TGTGCCAGCAGTGTCAATCCCCGTGAGACGCAGTATTTT. Its translation is CASSVNPRETQYF. This chain connects TRBV6-1 to TRBJ2-3, with D hard to call. Germline V lookup: CDR1 MNHNS, CDR2 SASEGT. There are 13 residues in the CDR3. The germline V and J ends were trimmed by 4 bases and 9 bases, with 14 bases remaining between them.

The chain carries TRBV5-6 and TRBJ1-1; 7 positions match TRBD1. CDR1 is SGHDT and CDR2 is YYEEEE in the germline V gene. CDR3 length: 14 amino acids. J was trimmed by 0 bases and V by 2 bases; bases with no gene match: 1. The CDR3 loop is CASSFRGVNTEAFF. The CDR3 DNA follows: TGTGCCAGCAGCTTCAGGGGGGTGAACACTGAAGCTTTCTTT.

CDR3 nucleotide sequence: TGTGCCAGCTTAAAAGGACAGAGCTACAATGAGCAGTTCTTC. It is translated as CASLKGQSYNEQFF. This chain joins TRBV6-1 and TRBJ2-1; D is possibly TRBD1 (6 bases). The CDR3 consists of 14 residues. Between the trimmed V and J ends, which lost 8 bases and 3 bases, there was a span of 14 bases. CDR1 is MNHNS and CDR2 is SASEGT in the germline V gene.

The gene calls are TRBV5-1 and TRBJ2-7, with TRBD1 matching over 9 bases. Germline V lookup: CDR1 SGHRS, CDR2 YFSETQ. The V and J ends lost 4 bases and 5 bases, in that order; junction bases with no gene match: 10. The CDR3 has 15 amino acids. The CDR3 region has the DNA TGCGCCAGCAGCCTCGCCCCGCGGACAGGGGACGAGCAGTACTTC. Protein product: CASSLAPRTGDEQYF. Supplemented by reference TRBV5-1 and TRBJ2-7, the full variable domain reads KAGVTQTPRYLIKTRGQQVTLSCSPISGHRSVSWYQQTPGQGLQFLFEYFSETQRNKGNFPGRFSGRQFSNSRSEMNVSTLELGDSALYLCASSLAPRTGDEQYFGPGTRLTVT.

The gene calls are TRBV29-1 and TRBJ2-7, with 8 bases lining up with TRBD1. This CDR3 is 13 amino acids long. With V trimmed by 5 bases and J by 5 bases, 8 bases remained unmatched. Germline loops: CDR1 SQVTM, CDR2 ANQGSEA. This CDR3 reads CSVLRTGSNEQYF. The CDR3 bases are TGCAGCGTTCTTAGGACAGGGAGCAACGAGCAGTACTTC.